The 18 T cell receptor beta chains presented below share a single source sample, sequenced in a study of cytomegalovirus exposure and HLA in healthy donors. This table comes from immunoSEQ multiplex PCR, and its TCRdb copy is limited to in-frame clones, with some not included. The table includes around 110,000 clones, around 89% detected once. Sequencing was performed on PBMCs. Receptor source: a woman under 30 in good health and CMV-seropositive.

In nucleotides, the CDR3 is TGTGCCAGCAGGTACAGGGAGGAGCAGTACTTC. Translation: CASRYREEQYF. The genes are TRBV28 and TRBJ2-7, with a possible D match to TRBD1 (6 bases). V was clipped by 6 bases and J by 7 bases, with 10 bases between them. This CDR3 contains 11 residues. Germline loops: CDR1 MDHEN, CDR2 SYDVKM.

The J gene is TRBJ2-7, the V gene TRBV27; 10 bases are a match to TRBD1. The CDR3 length is 12 residues. CDR1 and CDR2 from the germline V gene are MNHEY and SMNVEV (reference sequence). V was pared by 8 bases and J by 4 bases, with 2 bases of the junction left unmatched. The CDR3 protein is CASRDRGYEQYV. The CDR3 coding sequence is TGTGCCAGCCGGGACAGGGGTTACGAGCAGTACGTC.

The V call is TRBV6-5, the J call TRBJ1-4; a possible D gene is TRBD1 (5 bases). Per the germline V gene, CDR1 is MNHEY and CDR2 is SVGAGI. This CDR3 spans 15 amino acids. V was cut by 4 bases and J by 1 base, with 10 bases left in between. CDR3 nucleotide sequence: TGTGCCAGCAGTTCAATCGGGGGAACTAATGAAAAACTGTTTTTT. It specifies CASSSIGGTNEKLFF.

This rearrangement joins TRBV4-3 to TRBJ1-2; maybe TRBD1 (6 bases). The V end lost 0 bases, the J end lost 4 bases, and 12 bases lay between the germline ends. Germline CDR1 and CDR2: LGHNA and YSLEER. This CDR3 is 15 amino acids long. This CDR3 is CASSQEIGQIYGYTF. CDR3 coding DNA: TGCGCCAGCAGCCAAGAGATAGGACAGATCTATGGCTACACCTTC.

The chain uses TRBV7-8 and TRBJ1-5, with D uncertain. Germline V gene lookup returns CDR1 SGHVS and CDR2 FQNEAQ. This CDR3 spans 14 amino acids. Deletions cut 1 base from V and 5 bases from J, with 9 bases between. The CDR3 DNA sequence: TGTGCCAGCAGCTTAGTCCGGGAACATCAGCCCCAGCATTTT. Amino acids: CASSLVREHQPQHF.

The chain carries TRBV6-6 and TRBJ1-6, with TRBD1 matching 7 bases. Germline CDR1 reads MNHNY; CDR2 reads SVGAGI (reference sequence). The CDR3 length is 13 residues. V lost 5 bases, J lost 19 bases, and 14 bases stayed unmatched. The CDR3 DNA follows: TGTGCCAGCAGTCCCTCTGCCGGGACAGTCGTTCACTTT. Translating gives CASSPSAGTVVHF.

The DNA of the CDR3 is TGTGCCAGCAGCGGCTGGGGACTAGCGGGCACAGATACGCAGTATTTT. As protein: CASSGWGLAGTDTQYF. J is TRBJ2-3 and V is TRBV7-6; TRBD2 matches 11 bases. V shed 5 bases and J 1 base; nucleotides not matched to a gene: 5. CDR3 size: 16 residues. Looked up from germline, CDR1 is SGHVS and CDR2 is FNYEAQ. Drawing the rest from reference TRBV7-6 and TRBJ2-3, the complete variable domain is GAGVSQSPRYKVTKRGQDVALRCDPISGHVSLYWYRQALGQGPEFLTYFNYEAQQDKSGLPNDRFSAERPEGSISTLTIQRTEQRDSAMYRCASSGWGLAGTDTQYFGPGTRLTVL.

This chain joins TRBV9 and TRBJ1-1; 10 bases fit TRBD1. The CDR3 sequence is 15 residues long. With 0 bases clipped from V and 5 bases from J, the junction kept 4 bases outside the gene matches. Germline assignment: CDR1 SGDLS and CDR2 YYNGEE. The chain's CDR3 is CASSVEGQGSTEAFF. CDR3 sequence (DNA): TGTGCCAGCAGCGTAGAGGGACAGGGGAGTACTGAAGCTTTCTTT.

The chain recombines TRBV28 with TRBJ2-5, with a tentative D call TRBD1 (6 bases). Germline lookup yields CDR1 MDHEN and CDR2 SYDVKM. This CDR3 contains 14 residues. V was pared by 4 bases and J by 2 bases, with 11 bases between. As DNA, the CDR3 is TGTGCCAGCAGTTCCGCAGGGGCACAAGAGACCCAGTACTTC. Protein: CASSSAGAQETQYF.

The chain is built from TRBV19 and TRBJ2-7; 9 bases line up with TRBD1. Germline CDR1 and CDR2: LNHDA and SQIVND (reference sequence). This CDR3 contains 14 residues. V lost 8 bases and J lost 6; bases outside the gene matches: 11. The CDR3: CASGNRGRGAEQYF. The DNA of the CDR3 is TGTGCCAGTGGTAACAGGGGGCGCGGCGCCGAGCAGTACTTC. The full variable domain, its missing parts supplied by reference TRBV19 and TRBJ2-7, is DGGITQSPKYLFRKEGQNVTLSCEQNLNHDAMYWYRQDPGQGLRLIYYSQIVNDFQKGDIAEGYSVSREKKESFPLTVTSAQKNPTAFYLCASGNRGRGAEQYFGPGTRLTVT.

The chain is built from TRBV28 and TRBJ1-2; 8 nucleotides line up with TRBD1. V lost 1 base and J lost 8; bases outside the gene matches: 15. Germline CDR1 reads MDHEN; CDR2 reads SYDVKM. This CDR3 has 17 amino acids. CDR3 region: CASSLYIPRTGPYGYTF. CDR3 DNA: TGTGCCAGCAGTTTATATATCCCCCGGACAGGGCCTTACGGCTACACCTTC.

The V call is TRBV7-9, the J call TRBJ2-5; a possible D gene is TRBD1 (6 bases). The CDR3 has 14 residues. Trimming shortened V by 5 bases and J by 1 base, and 11 bases separated the two germline ends. Per germline, CDR1 SEHNR and CDR2 FQNEAQ (reference sequence). Written as DNA, the CDR3 is TGTGCCAGCAGCCTCAGACAGGCCCAAGAGACCCAGTACTTC. Translating gives CASSLRQAQETQYF.

The V and J genes are TRBV28 and TRBJ2-3, with 7 bases aligning to TRBD1. Germline CDR1 reads MDHEN; CDR2 reads SYDVKM. CDR3 length equals 17 residues. J was trimmed by 2 bases and V by 7 bases; bases with no gene match: 15. The CDR3 coding sequence is TGTGCCAGCACGACAGGGTTGTGGGAGAGGCCCACAGATACGCAGTATTTT. This sequence encodes CASTTGLWERPTDTQYF.

The V gene is TRBV19, the J gene TRBJ2-5, with D maybe TRBD1 (7 bases). Trimming left V 3 bases short and J 4 bases short, with 15 bases between. The CDR3 is made up of 15 amino acids. Germline V gives CDR1 LNHDA, CDR2 SQIVND (reference sequence). This CDR3 reads CASSIATGRGETQYF. For the CDR3, the DNA is TGTGCCAGTAGTATCGCGACAGGGCGGGGAGAGACCCAGTACTTC.

The rearrangement joins TRBV15 to TRBJ1-2; TRBD1 agrees at 7 bases. Germline V CDR1 and CDR2: LNHNV, YYDKDF (reference sequence). The CDR3 length is 17 residues. The V segment lost 0 bases and the J segment 5 bases; nucleotides outside the gene matches: 12. CDR3: CATSRDRSFGTAYGYTF. The CDR3 DNA is TGTGCCACCAGCAGAGATCGGAGTTTTGGGACAGCATATGGCTACACCTTC. Looking up the rest from reference TRBV15 and TRBJ1-2 gives the full variable domain: DAMVIQNPRYQVTQFGKPVTLSCSQTLNHNVMYWYQQKSSQAPKLLFHYYDKDFNNEADTPDNFQSRRPNTSFCFLDIRSPGLGDTAMYLCATSRDRSFGTAYGYTFGSGTRLTVV.

The genes are TRBV6-4 and TRBJ1-2; D might be TRBD1 (6 bases). V was trimmed by 2 bases and J by 6 bases, leaving 10 bases between them. Germline V gives CDR1 MRHNA, CDR2 SNTAGT. The CDR3 is made up of 13 amino acids. This chain's CDR3 is CASSDGGANGYTF. CDR3 DNA sequence: TGTGCCAGCAGTGACGGGGGGGCCAATGGCTACACCTTC.

The chain is built from TRBV11-2 and TRBJ1-2; 7 bases map to TRBD1. This CDR3 is 13 amino acids long. Germline V gene sequence: CDR1 SGHAT, CDR2 FQNNGV. The junction had 9 bases not matched to a gene; V was cut back by 4 bases and J by 10 bases. In DNA form, the CDR3 reads TGTGCCAGCAGCTCCCAGGGGGTTGGGGACTACACCTTC. This codes for CASSSQGVGDYTF.

This clone was seen a single time. CDR3 sequence reads: CASSPGALYNEQFF. The CDR3 bases are TGTGCCAGCAGCCCAGGGGCTCTCTACAATGAGCAGTTCTTC. V usage is TRBV7-6 and J usage is TRBJ2-1; TRBD1 might be the D (6 bases). CDR3 size: 14 residues. Germline V gene sequence: CDR1 SGHVS, CDR2 FNYEAQ. With 5 bases removed from V and 3 bases from J, the gap between germline ends came to 11 bases.